This T cell receptor beta chain emerged from a study of blood T cells in healthy people across ages. Study overall: Capturing about one barcoded beta molecule per two T cells was achieved by template switching. Findings and limits, study-wide: A roughly linear age-dependent decrease characterized TCR beta diversity per million T cells.

A second PCR of 7 to 11 cycles used a sample-barcoded 5' primer and a J-beta primer mix. A minimum of 2.5 million CDR3-containing paired-end reads was obtained for each sample. Using its own MiXCR run on the 5' RACE reads, TCRdb lists one record per CDR3 protein. The table lists 1,300,000 or so distinct CDR3 sequences, around 59% of them singletons. With respect to this clonotype: Its antigen is undetermined.

A minimum of 7 million PBMCs was isolated per sample. The CDR3 length is 15 residues. Germline assignment: CDR1 MGHRA and CDR2 YSYEKL. Trimming took 0 bases from V and 0 from J, leaving 9 bases between them. The sequencing input was blood. This sequence was found in a man aged 18 to 29 in good health. The rearrangement joins TRBV4-1 to TRBJ2-7; D is ambiguous. CDR3 DNA: TGCGCCAGCAGCCAAGATCCAGAAGGCTCCTACGAGCAGTACTTC. Translation gives CASSQDPEGSYEQYF.